The 3 T cell receptor beta chains below were found in one sample sequenced in a study of cytomegalovirus exposure and HLA in healthy donors. PCR was performed using 60 Vbeta and 13 Jbeta primers. Sequencing used immunoSEQ multiplex PCR; TCRdb keeps in-frame clones, though not all of them. This table has about 55,000 clones, more than 65% appearing once. Sequencing input: PBMCs. The receptors were gathered from a man between 35 and 55 years old in good health and CMV-seropositive.

The chain employs TRBV30 and TRBJ2-1; TRBD2 matches 7 bases. J lost 6 bases, V lost 2 bases, and 7 bases had no gene match. CDR1 GTSNPN and CDR2 SVGIG come from the germline V gene (reference sequence). The CDR3 loop spans 14 amino acids. The CDR3 region is CAWSRTRVGNEQFF. CDR3 nucleotides: TGTGCCTGGAGTAGGACTAGAGTGGGCAATGAGCAGTTCTTC.

This clone turned up a few times. V is TRBV7-2 and J is TRBJ2-7; the match to TRBD2 covers 7 bases. In germline, CDR1 is SGHTA, CDR2 FQGNSA. After removal of 5 bases from V and 3 bases from J, the junction contained 4 bases not matched to a gene. This CDR3 is 13 amino acids long. This chain's CDR3 is CASSDGTNYEQYF. The DNA for the CDR3 is TGTGCCAGCAGCGACGGGACTAACTACGAGCAGTACTTC.

This chain joins TRBV7-8 and TRBJ2-1, with D possibly matching TRBD1 (5 bases). The CDR3 length is 16 residues. Trimming took off 0 bases at V and 4 bases at J, with 13 bases between the two ends. CDR1 and CDR2 (germline): SGHVS, FQNEAQ. CDR3 nucleotides: TGTGCCAGCAGCTTAGCGACAGCCGCGACATACAATGAGCAGTTCTTC. This codes for CASSLATAATYNEQFF. Supplemented by reference TRBV7-8 and TRBJ2-1, the full variable domain reads GAGVSQSPRYKVAKRGQDVALRCDPISGHVSLFWYQQALGQGPEFLTYFQNEAQLDKSGLPSDRFFAERPEGSVSTLKIQRTQQEDSAVYLCASSLATAATYNEQFFGPGTRLTVL.